The T cell receptor beta chain under discussion was sequenced for a study of T-cell reconstitution after alpha-beta-depleted transplantation in children. Study outcomes and limitations: Surviving recipient cells, namely T cells and thymic progenitors, were the source of high day-60 TCRbeta diversity in some patients. Several hundred graft clones that had expanded were reportedly the source of alpha-beta T cells about two months after transplant. Among T cells one year after transplant, newly produced cells accounted for most counts and diversity.

With 1 base clipped from V and 0 bases from J, the junction kept 2 bases outside the gene matches. Germline loops: CDR1 ENHRY, CDR2 SYGVKD. The CDR3 loop spans 16 amino acids. This clonotype was seen repeatedly, ten times or more. The target antigen is unknown. Preparation of the TCRbeta library was carried out with unique molecular identifiers. TCRdb ran MiXCR on the PCR reads and lists one entry per CDR3 protein. This sample has approximately 31,000 distinct CDR3 sequences, with roughly 6.5% found just once. The clonotype originates from a child under two years old who had a stem cell transplant for acute myeloid leukemia, so the T cells may come from the graft donor. This chain uses TRBV10-3 with TRBJ2-7, with TRBD2 matching over 11 bases. This sample comprised peripheral blood, obtained 60 days after TCRalphabeta/CD19-depleted stem cell transplant. In nucleotides, the CDR3 is TGTGCCATCAGTGAGTTAGCGGGAGGGAGCTCCTACGAGCAGTACTTC. Its protein is CAISELAGGSSYEQYF.